The TCR beta chain described here comes from a study of T cells in Graves' hyperthyroidism and ophthalmopathy. Overall study findings and caveats: In blood, most of the thyroid clonotypes expanded above 0.001 were also present.

The diagnostic basis comprised clinical symptoms, serum thyroxine and TRAb, thyroid ultrasound and orbital computed tomography. RNA transcripts served as the template for amplifying TCR beta CDR3 regions. First-round RT-PCR targeting the TCR CDR3 was performed with the HTBI primer set. MiXCR, run by TCRdb on the multiplex PCR reads, gives a single entry per CDR3 protein. This sample has fewer than 650,000 distinct CDR3 sequences, with approximately 49% found just once. The V and J ends lost 0 bases and 1 base respectively, with 10 bases between them. Germline CDR1 and CDR2: SGHRS and YFSETQ. CDR3 length equals 15 residues. This clonotype was seen ten or more times. Its antigen is unknown.

This receptor was obtained from an adult woman with Graves' disease, either hyperthyroidism or ophthalmopathy (not recorded which). The sequenced sample consisted of peripheral blood or thyroid tissue (not recorded which). The J gene is TRBJ1-1, the V gene TRBV5-1, with D tentatively TRBD1 (5 bases). CDR3 coding DNA: TGCGCCAGCAGCTTGGCGGGACTGCCGAACACTGAAGCTTTCTTT. Its translation is CASSLAGLPNTEAFF.